Here is one T cell receptor (beta chain) with its context. Which antigen it targets is not known. No much larger clone exists at a distance of one base, and base qualities are not known. This sample was taken from a study of T cell repertoires in ileal Crohn's disease (dated by TCRdb to about 2019). For context, the study as a whole: The median duration of disease was approximately eight years, and at the time of surgery 35% of patients were active smokers. A prospective multicentre cohort supplied the 50 or so Crohn's disease patients whose TCR repertoires were analysed. Roughly half of the patients were given postoperative therapy, with some 17 on anti-TNF agents and about a dozen on thiopurines. M0 samples consisted of biopsies taken from the inflamed part of the ileum in the surgical resection specimen. For commercial TCRB immunosequencing, approximately 480 nanograms of biopsy DNA were submitted for each sample. Running in parallel with the study was a multicentre cohort set up to find predictors of early endoscopic recurrence following ileocolonic resection. A total of 170 or so mucosal samples from 57 patients were sequenced, collected from several sites on the surgical specimen and at postoperative endoscopy. A Rutgeerts score higher than i0 was the definition used for endoscopic postoperative recurrence. Every patient underwent surgery because of a complication, which was stricturing disease in around 60% and penetrating disease in around 40%. What the authors observed across the whole study: Compared with CD4 T cells, sorted CD8 T cells contained more high-frequency clones, which suggests that the mucosal expansions were mostly CD8. Higher high-frequency clone percentages at surgery were associated with endoscopic recurrence; all patients with clonality above 26.8% (18/57) had recurrence. A significantly higher proportion of clonal expansions was observed in active smokers at surgery than in non-smokers (about 25% vs 20%, p=0.02). Only a subgroup of patients, of unstated size, had mucosal CD4 and CD8 T cells sorted and sequenced.

Receptors were amplified or captured by the immunoSEQ multiplex PCR assay. A two-step, amplification bias-controlled multiplex PCR was used by Adaptive Biotechnology to amplify CDR3 regions from genomic DNA. In the first PCR, primers covered every V and J gene segment, and in the second PCR, barcodes and Illumina adapters were added. An Illumina instrument was used to sequence the CDR3 libraries. Turning to the authors' computational methods: The analysis used both the pipelines supplied by the vendor and custom analysis of the raw data in R/Bioconductor with R version 3.3.0. Clonality, ranging from 0 to 1, was calculated as the inverse of the normalised Shannon entropy of all productive clones. The repertoire share taken up by the top 100 clones defined high-frequency clones, and only clones that passed a 95% confidence test were kept. Repertoire diversity was measured with the Simpson index, and overlap between samples was measured with the Morisita-Horn index. Here the immuneACCESS table is served through TCRdb, limited to in-frame sequences with V and J called. Missing clones are a known gap in these copies; in checked studies unresolved V genes cover under half, and the rest lacks a known reason. V and J calls and clone size follow that table, whereas D and trimming were derived from the DNA. This sample comprises 9,500 to 11,000 clones, around nine tenths of them detected only once. The leading ten clones occupy 9% to 9.5% of the sample.

This specimen's time point label, interpreted: inflamed ileum from the surgical specimen. Adults with ileal or ileocolonic Crohn's disease for whom ileocolonic resection was indicated were considered eligible. Before DNA extraction, whole ileal mucosal biopsies were kept frozen at -80 degrees C. Genomic DNA was extracted from frozen whole biopsies with a TRizol-based method and quantified on a NanoDrop 2000 spectrophotometer. Including cysteine and phenylalanine, the CDR3 has 13 amino acids. Only the CDR3 region is kept as DNA, spanning 39 bases read in frame from base 1. CDR1 and CDR2 are read off the germline V gene (reference sequence) as GTSNPN and SVGIG. V loses 7 bases of germline sequence and J loses 1 base, and the interval between the two ends is 13 bases.

The V gene is TRBV30 and the J gene is TRBJ1-1, with the D gene too uncertain to name. The receptor was derived from an adult with Crohn's disease. The material sequenced was ileal tissue. CDR3 region: CALSGRQNTEAFF. The base sequence is TGTGCCTTGTCTGGGCGGCAGAACACTGAAGCTTTCTTT.